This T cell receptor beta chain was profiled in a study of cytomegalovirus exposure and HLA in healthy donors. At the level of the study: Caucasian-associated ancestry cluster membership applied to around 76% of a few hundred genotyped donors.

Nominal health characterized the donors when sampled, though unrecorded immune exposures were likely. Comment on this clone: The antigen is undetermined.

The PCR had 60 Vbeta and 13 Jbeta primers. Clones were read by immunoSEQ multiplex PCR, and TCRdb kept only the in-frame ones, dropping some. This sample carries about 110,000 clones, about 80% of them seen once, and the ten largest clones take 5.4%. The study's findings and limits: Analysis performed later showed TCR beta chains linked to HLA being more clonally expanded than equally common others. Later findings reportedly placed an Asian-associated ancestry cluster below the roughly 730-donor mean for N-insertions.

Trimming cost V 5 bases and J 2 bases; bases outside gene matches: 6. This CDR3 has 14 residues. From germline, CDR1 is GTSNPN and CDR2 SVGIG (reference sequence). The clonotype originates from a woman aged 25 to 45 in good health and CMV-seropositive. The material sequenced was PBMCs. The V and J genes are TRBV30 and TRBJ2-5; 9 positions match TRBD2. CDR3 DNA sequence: TGTGCCTGGGGTACGCGGGGGGGACAAGAGACCCAGTACTTC. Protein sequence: CAWGTRGGQETQYF. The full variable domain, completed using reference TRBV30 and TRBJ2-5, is SQTIHQWPATLVQPVGSPLSLECTVEGTSNPNLYWYRQAAGRGLQLLFYSVGIGQISSEVPQNLSASRPQDRQFILSSKKLLLSDSGFYLCAWGTRGGQETQYFGPGTRLLVL.